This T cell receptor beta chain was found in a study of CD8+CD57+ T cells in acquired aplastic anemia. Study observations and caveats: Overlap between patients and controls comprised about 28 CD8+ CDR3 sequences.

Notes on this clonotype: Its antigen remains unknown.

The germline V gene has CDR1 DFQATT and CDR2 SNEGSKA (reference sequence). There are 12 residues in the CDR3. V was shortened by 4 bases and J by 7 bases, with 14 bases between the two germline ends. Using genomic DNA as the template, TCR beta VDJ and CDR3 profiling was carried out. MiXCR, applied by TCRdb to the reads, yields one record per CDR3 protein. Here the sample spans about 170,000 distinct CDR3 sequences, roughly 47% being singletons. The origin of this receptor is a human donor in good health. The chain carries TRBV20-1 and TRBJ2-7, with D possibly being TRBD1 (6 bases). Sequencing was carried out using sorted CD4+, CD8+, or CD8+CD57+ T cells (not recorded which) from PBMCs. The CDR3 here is CSAILQGREQYF. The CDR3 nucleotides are TGCAGTGCTATTCTGCAGGGGCGAGAGCAGTACTTC.